These 17 T cell receptor beta chains were all obtained from the same sample, sequenced in a study of blood T cell repertoires in COVID-19. The protocol was immunoSEQ multiplex PCR, while the TCRdb copy is restricted to in-frame clones and leaves out a portion. The profile covers approximately 81,000 clones, with 91% appearing a single time and 1.5% to 2% taken by the ten largest. Sequencing input: peripheral blood. These receptors were taken from a woman aged 45-65 years in a cohort sampled during active COVID-19.

In nucleotides, the CDR3 is TGTGCCAGCAGTTTGGCAGAGAACACTGAAGCTTTCTTT. This sequence encodes CASSLAENTEAFF. The chain uses TRBV12-3 or TRBV12-4 and TRBJ1-1; D is unresolved. The germline V and J ends were trimmed by 3 bases and 1 base, with 6 bases remaining between them. The CDR3 covers 13 residues.

The chain has TRBV4-2 and TRBJ1-2, with no clear D. Germline lookup yields CDR1 LGHNA and CDR2 YNFKEQ. The CDR3 has 14 amino acids. V lost 1 base and J 8 bases, leaving 14 bases between the germline ends. CDR3 DNA sequence: TGTGCCAGCAGCCAAGCTAGGAGTGGGTCGGGCTACACCTTC. Its translation is CASSQARSGSGYTF.

The V gene is TRBV11-3, the J gene TRBJ2-3, with TRBD2 identical over 8 bases. The CDR3 loop spans 15 amino acids. J lost 5 bases, V lost 5 bases, and 9 bases had no gene match. CDR1 and CDR2 from the germline V gene are SGHNT and YENEEA. The CDR3 region is CASSQTGLDLDTQYF. CDR3 sequence (DNA): TGTGCCAGCAGCCAAACGGGACTAGATTTAGATACGCAGTATTTT.

V is TRBV19 and J is TRBJ1-1; no reliable D call. Trimming left V 3 bases short and J 1 base short, with 9 bases between. The CDR3 extends over 14 amino acids. The germline CDR1 and CDR2 sequences are LNHDA and SQIVND (reference sequence). Written as DNA, the CDR3 is TGTGCCAGTAGTATCCGTCTAGAGAACACTGAAGCTTTCTTT. Translated: CASSIRLENTEAFF.

V and J are TRBV19 and TRBJ1-3; 9 bases are shared with TRBD1. J was trimmed by 1 base and V by 7 bases; bases with no gene match: 8. CDR3 length: 16 residues. Germline CDR1 LNHDA, CDR2 SQIVND (reference sequence). This CDR3 reads CASTLEGTGSGNTIYF. In nucleotides, the CDR3 is TGTGCCAGTACCCTAGAGGGGACAGGGTCTGGAAACACCATATATTTT.

Concerning this clone: One end of the junction is discordant with germline, which a read error may explain. This chain links TRBV7-7 with TRBJ2-3; TRBD1 might be the D (7 bases). Germline V gene sequence: CDR1 SSHAT, CDR2 FNYEAQ (reference sequence). The CDR3 covers 16 residues. For the CDR3, the DNA is TGTGCTAGCAGCCCTATCGGAGGGACAGACACAGATACGCAGTATTTT. Translating gives CASSPIGGTDTDTQYF.

This clone appeared a single time. The chain joins TRBV29-1 to TRBJ2-7, with D possibly TRBD1 on 6 matching bases. This CDR3 is built from 12 residues. Germline loops: CDR1 SQVTM, CDR2 ANQGSEA. V lost 4 bases and J lost 3, with 10 bases in between. CDR3 amino acids: CSVGRGYYEQYF. For the CDR3, the DNA is TGCAGCGTTGGCAGGGGTTACTACGAGCAGTACTTC.

This rearrangement joins TRBV14 to TRBJ2-5, with 11 bases aligning to TRBD2. The ends lost 2 bases at V and 5 bases at J; junction bases unmatched: 7. The CDR3 totals 16 residues. Germline loops: CDR1 SGHDN, CDR2 FVKESK. CDR3 DNA: TGTGCCAGCAGCCAAATCTTAGCGGGAGGGGCCGAGACCCAGTACTTC. This encodes CASSQILAGGAETQYF. Full variable domain (outside the CDR3, taken from reference TRBV14 and TRBJ2-5): EAGVTQFPSHSVIEKGQTVTLRCDPISGHDNLYWYRRVMGKEIKFLLHFVKESKQDESGMPNNRFLAERTGGTYSTLKVQPAELEDSGVYFCASSQILAGGAETQYFGPGTRLLVL.

The chain uses TRBV2 and TRBJ2-5, with 9 nucleotides matching TRBD2. The CDR3 totals 16 residues. V lost 2 bases, J lost 5 bases, and 9 bases stayed unmatched. Per the germline V gene, CDR1 is SNHLY and CDR2 is FYNNEI. The chain's CDR3 is CASSEFLASGAETQYF. As DNA, the CDR3 is TGTGCCAGCAGTGAATTTTTAGCTAGCGGGGCGGAGACCCAGTACTTC.

The rearrangement links TRBV3-1 (or the pseudogene TRBV3-2) to TRBJ1-1; 10 positions agree with TRBD1. This CDR3 comprises 16 residues. V lost 4 bases, J lost 4 bases, and 9 bases stayed unmatched. CDR1 and CDR2 (germline): LGHDT, YNNKEL (reference sequence). CDR3 bases: TGTGCCAGCAGCCCGCCTTGGAGGACAGGGGGCACTGAAGCTTTCTTT. This encodes CASSPPWRTGGTEAFF.

This chain uses TRBV18 with TRBJ1-4; D perhaps matches TRBD1 (5 bases). The CDR3 length is 14 residues. CDR1 and CDR2 from the germline V gene are KGHSH and LQKENI. Trimming took 6 bases from V and 1 from J, leaving 9 bases between them. The CDR3 is CASSPGLTNEKLFF. As DNA, the CDR3 is TGTGCCAGCTCGCCGGGACTAACTAATGAAAAACTGTTTTTT.

This chain joins TRBV5-4 and TRBJ2-5, with 8 bases lining up with TRBD2. Germline CDR1 and CDR2: SGHNT and YYREEE (reference sequence). This CDR3 spans 15 amino acids. The V and J ends lost 0 bases and 3 bases, in that order; junction bases with no gene match: 4. The CDR3 protein is CASSLGGGTKETQYF. CDR3 in DNA: TGTGCCAGCAGCTTGGGCGGGGGGACGAAAGAGACCCAGTACTTC.

This sequence joins TRBV5-1 and TRBJ2-2; 8 positions match TRBD2. With V trimmed by 4 bases and J by 4 bases, 6 bases remained unmatched. Germline CDR1 SGHRS, CDR2 YFSETQ. The CDR3 runs 15 residues. The CDR3 DNA sequence: TGCGCCAGCAGCGCGGTAGCGGGAATCACCGGGGAGCTGTTTTTT. This translates into CASSAVAGITGELFF. Together with reference TRBV5-1 and TRBJ2-2, the CDR3 gives the full variable domain: KAGVTQTPRYLIKTRGQQVTLSCSPISGHRSVSWYQQTPGQGLQFLFEYFSETQRNKGNFPGRFSGRQFSNSRSEMNVSTLELGDSALYLCASSAVAGITGELFFGEGSRLTVL.

J is TRBJ1-2 and V is TRBV2, with 7 positions matching TRBD1. The length of the CDR3 is 12 residues. V lost 9 bases to trimming and J lost 6 bases; unmatched junction nucleotides: 7. Germline CDR1 is SNHLY and CDR2 is FYNNEI. The CDR3 protein is CASSTGFHGYTF. For the CDR3, the DNA is TGTGCCAGTTCGACAGGGTTTCATGGCTACACCTTC. The full variable domain, rest sourced from reference TRBV2 and TRBJ1-2, is EPEVTQTPSHQVTQMGQEVILRCVPISNHLYFYWYRQILGQKVEFLVSFYNNEISEKSEIFDDQFSVERPDGSNFTLKIRSTKLEDSAMYFCASSTGFHGYTFGSGTRLTVV.

The chain combines TRBV19 with TRBJ2-7; TRBD1 aligns across 7 bases. CDR3 length equals 14 residues. Germline V gene data show CDR1 as LNHDA and CDR2 as SQIVND (reference sequence). V gave up 4 bases and J gave up 2 bases; unmatched junction bases: 5. The CDR3: CASSTQTGTYEQYF. In DNA, the CDR3 is TGTGCCAGTAGTACCCAGACAGGGACCTACGAGCAGTACTTC.

The chain combines TRBV24-1 with TRBJ2-7; no clear D gene. The V gene's germline CDR1 is KGHDR and CDR2 SFDVKD. Trimming removed 5 bases from V and 3 bases from J, with 7 bases in between. The CDR3 covers 12 residues. In nucleotides, the CDR3 is TGTGCCACCAGTGTCGGTAGCTACGAGCAGTACTTC. Its translation is CATSVGSYEQYF.

This rearrangement joins TRBV28 to TRBJ1-2; no clear D gene. The CDR3 is made up of 13 amino acids. Trimming took off 5 bases at V and 4 bases at J, with 11 bases between the two ends. The germline V gene encodes CDR1 MDHEN and CDR2 SYDVKM. CDR3 sequence: CASSILDTYGYTF. CDR3 nucleotides: TGTGCCAGCAGTATTCTCGACACCTATGGCTACACCTTC.